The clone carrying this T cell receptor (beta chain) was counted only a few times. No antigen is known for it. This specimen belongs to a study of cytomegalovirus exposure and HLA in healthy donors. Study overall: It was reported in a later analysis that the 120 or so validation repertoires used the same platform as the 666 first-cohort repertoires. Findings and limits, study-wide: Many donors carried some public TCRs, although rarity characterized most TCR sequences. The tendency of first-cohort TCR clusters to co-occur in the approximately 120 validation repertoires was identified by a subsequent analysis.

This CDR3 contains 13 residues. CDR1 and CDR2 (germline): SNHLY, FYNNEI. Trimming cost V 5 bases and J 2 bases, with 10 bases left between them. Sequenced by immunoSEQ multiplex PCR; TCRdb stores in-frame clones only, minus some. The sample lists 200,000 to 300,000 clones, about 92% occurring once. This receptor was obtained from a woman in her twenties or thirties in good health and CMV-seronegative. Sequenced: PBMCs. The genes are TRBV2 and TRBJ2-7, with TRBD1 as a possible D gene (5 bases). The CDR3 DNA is TGTGCCAGCAGTAAACAGGACCCCTACGAGCAGTACTTC. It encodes CASSKQDPYEQYF.